The entry below describes one T cell receptor (beta chain). Other DNA sequences in the same sample also yield this CDR3. The data were obtained in a study of control samples from healthy donors and cancer patients. Libraries were prepared by immunoSEQ multiplex PCR; TCRdb keeps only in-frame clonotypes and omits some of them. This table holds tens of thousands of clones, 75% to 90% found once. The sequence came from a man aged 45-65 years in good health. Sample: blood.

The CDR3 here is CASSLESVWSNQPQHF. The CDR3 region has the DNA TGTGCCAGCAGCTTAGAATCAGTGTGGAGTAATCAGCCCCAGCATTTT. This chain connects TRBV7-2 to TRBJ1-5, with unresolved D. CDR3 length equals 16 residues. CDR1 is SGHTA and CDR2 is FQGNSA in the germline V gene. V lost 1 base and J 4 bases, leaving 14 bases between the germline ends.